This T cell receptor beta chain was recorded in a study of brain T cells in children with intractable seizures. Study-wide results and caveats: Only CDR3 sequence similarity suggested viral specificity, without known HCMV serostatus.

Sequenced by immunoSEQ multiplex PCR; TCRdb stores in-frame clones only, minus some. The sample lists 65,000 to 85,000 clones, 85% to 95% occurring once. The length of the CDR3 is 14 residues. V was shortened by 4 bases and J by 6 bases, with 12 bases between the two germline ends. Germline V CDR1 and CDR2: KGHDR, SFDVKD. A remark on this clone: The antigen is undetermined.

The sequenced cases were selected for having the highest brain T cell transcript signatures. Sequencing was performed on peripheral blood, taken at surgery. The rearrangement joins TRBV24-1 to TRBJ2-1; a possible D gene is TRBD1 (6 bases). The source of this sequence is a boy younger than two with tuberous sclerosis and intractable seizures. CDR3 nucleotide sequence: TGTGCCACCAGTGACGGACAGTATTCCAATGAGCAGTTCTTC. Encoded protein: CATSDGQYSNEQFF.